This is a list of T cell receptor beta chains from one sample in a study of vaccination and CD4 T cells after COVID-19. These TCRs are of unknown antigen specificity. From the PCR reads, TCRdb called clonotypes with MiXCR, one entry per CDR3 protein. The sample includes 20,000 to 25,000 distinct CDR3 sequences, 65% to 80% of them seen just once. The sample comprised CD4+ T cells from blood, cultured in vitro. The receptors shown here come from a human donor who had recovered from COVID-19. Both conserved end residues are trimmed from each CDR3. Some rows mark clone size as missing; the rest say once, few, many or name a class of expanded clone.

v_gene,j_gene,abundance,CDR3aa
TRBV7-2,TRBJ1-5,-,ASSQGGGGQPQH
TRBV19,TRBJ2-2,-,ASSLSGQANTGELF
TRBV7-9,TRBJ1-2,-,ASSPRDVDGYT
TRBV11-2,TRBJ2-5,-,ASGQRGVQETQY
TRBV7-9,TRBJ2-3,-,ASSPIGASDTQY
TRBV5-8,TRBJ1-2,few,ASRPDSYGYT
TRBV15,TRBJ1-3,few,ATSRDYSSGNTIY
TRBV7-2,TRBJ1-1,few,ASSSQGTVAF
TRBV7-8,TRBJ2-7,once,ASSLNPSYEQY
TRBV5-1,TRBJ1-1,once,ASSLYTGNTEAF
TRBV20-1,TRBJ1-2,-,SAEGHSYGYT
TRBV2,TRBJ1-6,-,ASSDSGQGASPLH
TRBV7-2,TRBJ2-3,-,ASSFSGPDTQY
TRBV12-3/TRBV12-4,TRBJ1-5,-,ASSRGGQGRGPQH
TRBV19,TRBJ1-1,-,ASMPGVEGWNTEAF
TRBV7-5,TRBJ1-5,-,ISVPEAPRGIVQPQH
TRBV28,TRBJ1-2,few,ASTSTGTGTYGYT
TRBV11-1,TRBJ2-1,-,ASSQSGSSYNEQF
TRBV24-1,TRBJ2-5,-,ATSAGQETQY
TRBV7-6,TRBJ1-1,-,ASSLRSRPLKRGNTEAF
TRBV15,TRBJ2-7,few,ATSRGDILSYEQY
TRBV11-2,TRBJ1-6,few,ASSLSTHRDSPLH
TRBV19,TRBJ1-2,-,ASSVRDRYT
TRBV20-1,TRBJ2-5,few,SARGTSGTGETQY
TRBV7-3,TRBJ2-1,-,ASSLSGGNNEQF
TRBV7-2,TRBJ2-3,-,ASGLTKGADTQY
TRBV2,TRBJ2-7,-,ASKRWGLGSGEQY
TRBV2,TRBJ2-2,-,ASSPGVAGEGTGELF
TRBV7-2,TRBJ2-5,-,ASSLSAVQETQY
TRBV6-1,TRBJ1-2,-,ASSAVVGYT
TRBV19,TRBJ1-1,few,ASSKQGAVRMNTEAF
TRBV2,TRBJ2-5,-,ATKQTGEETQY
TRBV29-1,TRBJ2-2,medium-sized,SVVWTANTGELF
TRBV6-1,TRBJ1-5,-,ASSRAGNQPQH
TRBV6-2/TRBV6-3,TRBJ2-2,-,ASRGQGIGELF
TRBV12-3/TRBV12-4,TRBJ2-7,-,ASSPGWGVQLYEQY
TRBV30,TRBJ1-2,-,AGDPLRGYT
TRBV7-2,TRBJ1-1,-,ASSSQGSTEAF
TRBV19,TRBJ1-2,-,ASSIESAAYGYT
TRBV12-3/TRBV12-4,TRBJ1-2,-,ASSEQGYYGYT
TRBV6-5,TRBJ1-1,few,ASSSGGAGFPEAF
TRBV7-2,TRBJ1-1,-,ASSQGRNTEAF
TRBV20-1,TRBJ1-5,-,SARSTGASNQPQH
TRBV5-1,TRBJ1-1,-,ASSYPQGQGNTEAF
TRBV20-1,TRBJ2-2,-,SARVRANTGELF